This TCR beta chain was sequenced during a study of T cells in Graves' hyperthyroidism and ophthalmopathy. This clonotype was seen repeatedly, ten times or more. The antigen is undetermined. Study findings and constraints: Model output signaled ophthalmopathy a median about seven months ahead of onset. Peripheral blood also featured most of the thyroid clonotypes expanded above 0.001.

Uncontrolled infections, other autoimmune diseases, pregnancy or lactation led to exclusion of patients. On the basis of clinical symptoms, serum thyroxine and TRAb, thyroid ultrasound and orbital computed tomography, diagnoses were made. TCR beta CDR3 region amplification was performed from RNA transcripts. TCR CDR3 regions were first amplified by RT-PCR with HTBI primers. TCRdb used MiXCR to reprocess the multiplex PCR reads, holding one entry per CDR3 protein. The data hold around 620,000 distinct CDR3 sequences, with approximately 15% observed a single time. The sequenced sample consisted of blood. This receptor was taken from a woman under 30 with Graves' ophthalmopathy.

CDR3 bases: TGTGCCAGCAGTGTGAACGTAAATCCCTTAGGAGGCTATGGCTACACCTTC. This sequence encodes CASSVNVNPLGGYGYTF. This chain connects TRBV2 to TRBJ1-2; D unresolved. The V end was cut by 4 bases, the J end by 4 bases, with 22 bases between. CDR1 SNHLY and CDR2 FYNNEI come from the germline V gene. CDR3 length equals 17 residues.